Listed below are T cell receptor beta chains from one sample, sequenced in a study of T cells in Graves' hyperthyroidism and ophthalmopathy. TCRdb analysed the multiplex PCR reads with MiXCR anew, one entry per CDR3 protein. The sample has 500,000 to 750,000 distinct CDR3 sequences, under 60% seen once; the top ten hold more than 7%. Sequenced material: peripheral blood or thyroid tissue (not recorded which). Every receptor here comes from a woman aged 18-29 years with Graves' hyperthyroidism. CDR3s include the opening cysteine and the closing phenylalanine or tryptophan. A D gene is named only where the DNA matches it firmly. Clone size appears in some rows only: once, few, many, or a class for an expanded clone.

- | TRBJ2-7 | TRBV9 | TRBD1 | TGTGCCAGCAGCGTCGGGACAGGGGTCTACGAGCAGTACTTC | CASSVGTGVYEQYF
many | TRBJ2-7 | TRBV7-2 | TRBD1 | TGTGCCAGCAGCTTACTGGACAGGGGGGGCGAGCAGTACTTC | CASSLLDRGGEQYF
- | TRBJ1-2 | TRBV7-1 | - | TGTGCCTGCAGCTCCGGACACTACTATGGCTACACCTTC | CACSSGHYYGYTF
- | TRBJ2-7 | TRBV19 | - | TGTGCCAGCAGCTCCACAGAAGGGACTTCCCCCGAGAATCAGTACTTC | CASSSTEGTSPENQYF
many | TRBJ2-7 | TRBV5-4 | - | TGTGCCAGCAGCCAGTACCCGAACTACGAGCAGTACTTC | CASSQYPNYEQYF
- | TRBJ1-4 | TRBV11-1 | TRBD1 | TGTGCCAGCAGCTGGTATGTGGGGACAGGGATGGTCAAACTGTTTTTT | CASSWYVGTGMVKLFF
- | TRBJ2-7 | TRBV27 | TRBD2 | TGTGCCAGCAGTTTCATTAGCGGGGGAACCTACGAGCAGTACTTC | CASSFISGGTYEQYF
- | TRBJ2-7 | TRBV2 | - | TGTGCCAGCAGTGAAGGGGTGGAGACCCACGAGCAGTACTTC | CASSEGVETHEQYF
- | TRBJ1-5 | TRBV7-9 | TRBD1 | TGTGCCAGCACCAGTCTGGGGGACAGGGGTTCAATCGGCAATCAGCCCCAGCATTTT | CASTSLGDRGSIGNQPQHF
many | TRBJ2-5 | TRBV11-2 | - | TGTGCCAGCAGCTTCCTGAGCCCAGAAGAGACCCAGTACTTC | CASSFLSPEETQYF
many | TRBJ1-1 | TRBV6-2/TRBV6-3 | - | TGTGCCAGCAGTCACGCCGTAAAAGCTTTCTTT | CASSHAVKAFF
- | TRBJ1-6 | TRBV2 | - | TGTGCCAGCAGTGAAGCATGGCGGGCAAGTTCACCCCTCCACTTT | CASSEAWRASSPLHF
- | TRBJ1-2 | TRBV24-1 | TRBD1 | TGTGCCACCCCTCCTAGAACAGGGGTGTCTTGCTACACCTTC | CATPPRTGVSCYTF
- | TRBJ2-7 | TRBV20-1 | TRBD2 | TGCAGTGCTAGAGATGCTAGCGGCTACAATGAGCAGTACTTC | CSARDASGYNEQYF
many | TRBJ1-2 | TRBV5-1 | TRBD1 | TGCGCCAGCAGCCATGGACAGGGTGGGACCTACGGCTACACCTTC | CASSHGQGGTYGYTF
- | TRBJ1-2 | TRBV29-1 | TRBD1 | TGCAGCTCCCAGGGGGGAGATAACTATGGCTACACCTTC | CSSQGGDNYGYTF
- | TRBJ2-7 | TRBV29-1 | TRBD2 | TGCAGCGTTAGTGGTGGCGGGAGAAGGTCCTACGAACAGTACTTC | CSVSGGGRRSYEQYF
few | TRBJ2-4 | TRBV29-1 | - | TGCAGCGTTGGTGGGGAGACCAAAAACATTCAGTACTTC | CSVGGETKNIQYF
many | TRBJ1-1 | TRBV6-5 | - | TGTGCCAGCAGTTACTCGTTCCCCGAGACAGGCCGAAGGGAAGCTTTCTTT | CASSYSFPETGRREAFF
many | TRBJ1-1 | TRBV6-5 | TRBD1 | TGTGCCAGCAGGAAGACAGGGCGGAACACTGAAGCTTTCTTT | CASRKTGRNTEAFF
many | TRBJ2-2 | TRBV9 | - | TGTGCCAGCAGCGTATGGGGGGCTAGTGCCGGGGAGCTGTTTTTT | CASSVWGASAGELFF
- | TRBJ1-3 | TRBV10-3 | - | TGTGCCATCAGTGAGTCTCGGGACATCTCTGGAAACACCATATATTTT | CAISESRDISGNTIYF
many | TRBJ2-5 | TRBV12-3/TRBV12-4 | TRBD2 | TGTGCCAGCAGTTTGGGACTAGAAAAGTACTTC | CASSLGLEKYF
many | TRBJ2-2 | TRBV28 | TRBD2 | TGTGCCAGCAGTTTATCGGGACTAGCGGGGACCGGGGAGCTGTTTTTT | CASSLSGLAGTGELFF
- | TRBJ1-2 | TRBV10-2 | TRBD1 | TGCGCCAGCAGTGGGAACCCGGGACAGGCGGATGGCTACACCTTC | CASSGNPGQADGYTF
- | TRBJ2-5 | TRBV24-1 | - | TGTGCCACCAGGGAAGGGCAAGAGACCCAGTACTTC | CATREGQETQYF
- | TRBJ2-3 | TRBV20-1 | TRBD2 | TGCAGTGCCGGAGGGGGTAGCGGGAGCCCAGATACGCAGTATTTT | CSAGGGSGSPDTQYF
- | TRBJ1-6 | TRBV2 | TRBD1 | TGTGCCAGCAGGCCGGGACAGGGTGGTTCACCCCTCCACTTT | CASRPGQGGSPLHF
many | TRBJ2-5 | TRBV29-1 | TRBD1 | TGCAGCGTTGTTGTGACAGGGAACCGAGAGACCCAGTACTTC | CSVVVTGNRETQYF
- | TRBJ1-1 | TRBV11-2 | - | TGTGCCAGTAGCTCCTTACTGGGCGCGAACACTGAAGCTTCCTTT | CASSSLLGANTEASF
few | TRBJ2-7 | TRBV6-2/TRBV6-3 | TRBD2 | TGTGCCAGCAGTTATGCGGGAGGTACCTCCTACGAGCAGTACTTC | CASSYAGGTSYEQYF
- | TRBJ2-5 | TRBV10-3 | - | TGTGCCATCAGTGAGGCTCTACCGGGACAGACCCAGTACTTC | CAISEALPGQTQYF
- | TRBJ2-7 | TRBV2 | - | TGTGCTAGAGATCGGCGGACTGTAGGATACGAGCAGTACTTC | CARDRRTVGYEQYF
few | TRBJ2-7 | TRBV29-1 | TRBD2 | TGCAGCGTTGACCTAGCGGGGTTCTACGAGCAGTACTTC | CSVDLAGFYEQYF
- | TRBJ1-2 | TRBV29-1 | TRBD1 | TGCAGCGTTGAAGGCTCAAACCGACAGGGGGCAAGGGGCTACACCTTC | CSVEGSNRQGARGYTF
- | TRBJ2-5 | TRBV12-3/TRBV12-4 | - | TGTGCCAGCAGTTTAATGGGAGCAGGGGGGCCAGAGACCCAGTACTTC | CASSLMGAGGPETQYF
- | TRBJ2-6 | TRBV12-3/TRBV12-4 | TRBD1 | TGTGCCAGCAGCGCGCCTCGGGACAGTGCACCTGGGGCCAACGTCCTGACTTTC | CASSAPRDSAPGANVLTF
- | TRBJ1-5 | TRBV12-3/TRBV12-4 | - | TGTGCCAGCAGTTTGGACAGACAGAGCCATCAGCCCCAGCATTTT | CASSLDRQSHQPQHF
many | TRBJ1-3 | TRBV4-1 | - | TGCGCCAGCAGCAAAACCCGGGACTCCAGCTCTGGAAACACCATATATTTT | CASSKTRDSSSGNTIYF
many | TRBJ2-7 | TRBV19 | TRBD1 | TGTGCCAGTAGTTCCTTCGGGACAGGGGGCGGTGAGCAGTACTTC | CASSSFGTGGGEQYF
many | TRBJ2-7 | TRBV13 | - | TGTGCCAGCAGCATAAAAGGCCCAACCTACGAGCAGTACTTC | CASSIKGPTYEQYF
- | TRBJ1-5 | TRBV4-2 | TRBD1 | TGTGCCAGCAGCCAAGATATATCGGGGAGAACAGGGGAGAATCAGCCCCAGCATTTT | CASSQDISGRTGENQPQHF
- | TRBJ2-5 | TRBV11-3 | - | TGTGTCAGCAGCTCAAGGGACGGACAAGAGACCCAGTACTTC | CVSSSRDGQETQYF